Below, 12 T cell receptor beta chains from the same sample are listed, as sequenced in a study of T cells after yellow fever vaccination. TCRdb reprocessed the 5' RACE reads with MiXCR, giving one entry per CDR3 protein. Here the sample spans under 150,000 distinct CDR3 sequences, over 7% being singletons. This sample comprised CD4+ T cells sorted from PBMCs, obtained 5 days after the yellow fever booster vaccination. The receptors originated from a man under 40 who received the YFV17D yellow fever vaccine.

This clonotype has ten or more counts. This chain links TRBV5-1 with TRBJ2-4, with D possibly TRBD1 on 5 matching bases. This CDR3 comprises 14 residues. Germline CDR1 SGHRS, CDR2 YFSETQ. V lost 1 base and J lost 5, with 10 bases in between. CDR3 coding DNA: TGCGCCAGCAGCTTGACGCAGGGTCAAAACATTCAGTACTTC. Translating it yields CASSLTQGQNIQYF.

This clonotype was seen ten or more times. V and J are TRBV5-1 and TRBJ2-1, with D possibly TRBD2 on 6 matching bases. Trimming removed 1 base at V and 8 bases at J, with 16 bases between. In germline, CDR1 is SGHRS, CDR2 YFSETQ. This CDR3 contains 15 residues. DNA of the CDR3: TGCGCCAGCAGCTTGTACCCCCCAACTAGCCATGAGCAGTTCTTC. Translation: CASSLYPPTSHEQFF.

In the case of this clonotype: A read error is possible here, since a much larger clone lies one base away. The conserved final phenylalanine or tryptophan is absent from the CDR3, which likely points to a read error. This chain joins TRBV29-1 and TRBJ2-3, with D hard to call. In germline, CDR1 is SQVTM, CDR2 ANQGSEA. The CDR3 has 15 amino acids. Trimming cost V 3 bases and J 1 base, with 14 bases left between them. CDR3 amino acids: CSVEGSPKGTDTQYY. The CDR3 DNA sequence: TGCAGCGTTGAGGGCAGTCCGAAGGGCACAGATACGCAGTATTAT.

In DNA form, the CDR3 reads TGTGCCAGCAGCCCCCCCCGCGGCGGGAGGTCCCAAGAGACCCAGTACTTC. It translates to CASSPPRGGRSQETQYF. The chain is built from TRBV7-2 and TRBJ2-5; 8 positions match TRBD2. Germline values: CDR1 SGHTA, CDR2 FQGNSA. Losses at the gene ends were 5 bases for V and 1 base for J; bases not matched to a gene: 12. CDR3 length: 17 residues.

This clonotype was seen ten or more times. The rearrangement joins TRBV20-1 to TRBJ2-5; 10 bases align to TRBD2. Germline V gene lookup returns CDR1 DFQATT and CDR2 SNEGSKA (reference sequence). V lost 3 bases, J lost 4 bases, and 11 bases stayed unmatched. This CDR3 is built from 16 residues. As DNA, the CDR3 is TGCAGTGCTAGGGGAGTAGCGGGAGGAAGGGGAGAGACCCAGTACTTC. Translating gives CSARGVAGGRGETQYF.

The table lists this clonotype with many counts. The genes are TRBV6-2 or TRBV6-3 and TRBJ2-3, with 8 bases lining up with TRBD1. The germline CDR1 and CDR2 sequences are MNHEY and SVGEGT. With 4 bases clipped from V and 6 bases from J, the junction kept 6 bases outside the gene matches. The CDR3 spans 14 residues. The CDR3 nucleotides read TGTGCCAGCAGTTCCCGGACAGGGACGGATACGCAGTATTTT. This encodes CASSSRTGTDTQYF.

This clonotype was recorded at least ten times. V gene TRBV20-1 combines with J gene TRBJ2-5; D gene ambiguous. The CDR3 runs 14 residues. CDR1 and CDR2 (germline): DFQATT, SNEGSKA (reference sequence). Trimming took 2 bases from V and 3 from J, leaving 13 bases between them. CDR3 loop: CSARPQPPKETQYF. Here the CDR3 DNA reads TGCAGTGCTAGACCTCAGCCGCCAAAAGAGACCCAGTACTTC.

This clonotype occurred many times. The rearrangement uses TRBV7-3 and TRBJ2-5, with D perhaps matching TRBD1 (6 bases). The CDR3 totals 15 residues. CDR1 and CDR2 (germline): SGHTA, FQGTGA. The V and J ends lost 1 base and 4 bases respectively, with 13 bases between them. The CDR3 protein is CASSLKQGPLETQYF. The CDR3 DNA reads TGTGCCAGCAGCTTAAAACAGGGCCCCTTAGAGACCCAGTACTTC.

This clonotype was counted ten times or more. The genes are TRBV7-2 and TRBJ2-7; D possibly corresponds to TRBD1 (6 bases). This CDR3 has 14 residues. Trimming left V 1 base short and J 4 bases short, with 11 bases between. Per germline, CDR1 SGHTA and CDR2 FQGNSA. In nucleotides, the CDR3 is TGTGCCAGCAGCTTAGAGCAGGGGCCGTACGAGCAGTACTTC. Amino acid sequence: CASSLEQGPYEQYF.

This clonotype was counted ten times or more. The chain employs TRBV7-9 and TRBJ1-2; TRBD1 matches 9 bases. The V gene end was trimmed by 3 bases and the J gene end by 6 bases; junction bases not matched to a gene: 5. The CDR3 runs 14 residues. Germline V gives CDR1 SEHNR, CDR2 FQNEAQ (reference sequence). The CDR3 region is CASSFTGTGHGYTF. CDR3 DNA: TGTGCCAGCAGCTTTACCGGGACAGGGCATGGCTACACCTTC.

The CDR3: CASSQDLTSTDTQYF. CDR3 coding DNA: TGCGCCAGCAGCCAAGACCTGACATCCACAGATACGCAGTATTTT. The rearrangement uses TRBV4-3 and TRBJ2-3; D is unclear. With 0 bases removed from V and 2 bases from J, the gap between germline ends came to 9 bases. Germline V gene sequence: CDR1 LGHNA, CDR2 YSLEER. This CDR3 has 15 amino acids.

Remarks on this clonotype: This may be a read error: a much more frequent sequence differs by one nucleotide. The chain uses TRBV20-1 and TRBJ2-1; possible D gene TRBD2, 5 bases. Trimming removed 6 bases from V and 4 bases from J, with 16 bases in between. CDR3 length equals 14 residues. In germline, CDR1 is DFQATT, CDR2 SNEGSKA (reference sequence). CDR3 loop: CSAFSRGRYNEQFF. CDR3 DNA: TGCAGTGCGTTTAGCCGGGGAAGATACAATGAGCAGTTCTTC.